This entry lists 17 T cell receptor beta chains sequenced from one sample in a study of T cells in Graves' hyperthyroidism and ophthalmopathy (dated by TCRdb to between 2018 and 2021). Libraries were prepared through multiplex PCR. Instrument used: Illumina HiSeq 2000. The TCR beta CDR3 regions were amplified from the RNA transcripts. A first-round RT-PCR of the TCR CDR3 used the HTBI primer set with the Qiagen OneStep RT-PCR kit. TCRdb itself trimmed the public reads at Q25 with fastp, ran MiXCR and retained productive beta chains. Records with the same CDR3 protein are collapsed into one entry carrying the most frequent genes and DNA. Across this sample there are roughly 570,000 distinct CDR3 sequences, with 35% to 55% seen only once. The top ten hold around 20% of the sample. What was sequenced was peripheral blood or thyroid tissue (not recorded which). The receptor source for this set is an adult woman with Graves' disease, either hyperthyroidism or ophthalmopathy (not recorded which).

In its sample, this clonotype was seen many times. The chain combines TRBV3-1 with TRBJ2-5; D is undetermined. V dropped 8 bases and J dropped 2 bases, with 12 bases sitting between them. The CDR3 is 13 amino acids. The germline gives CDR1 LGHDT, CDR2 YNNKEL (reference sequence). The CDR3: CASGRLVQETQYF. In DNA, the CDR3 is TGTGCCAGCGGACGGTTAGTTCAAGAGACCCAGTACTTC.

This clonotype was counted between two and nine times. The rearrangement uses TRBV15 and TRBJ2-6, with D possibly being TRBD2 (6 bases). V was trimmed by 1 base and J by 13 bases, leaving 11 bases between them. Germline V CDR1 and CDR2: LNHNV, YYDKDF (reference sequence). The CDR3 sequence is 13 residues long. This chain's CDR3 is CATSRGRLAVLTF. The CDR3 DNA is TGTGCCACCAGCAGAGGGAGGCTAGCGGTCCTGACTTTC.

Ten or more counts support this clonotype. This chain uses TRBV24-1 with TRBJ1-5; TRBD1 might be the D (5 bases). This CDR3 is built from 11 residues. Deletions cut 9 bases from V and 6 bases from J, with 8 bases between. The germline gives CDR1 KGHDR, CDR2 SFDVKD. CDR3 sequence (DNA): TGTGCCACCCTAAGGGGTCAGCCCCAGCATTTT. Translation: CATLRGQPQHF.

The chain joins TRBV10-3 to TRBJ1-5; the D gene is possibly TRBD1 (5 bases). CDR1 and CDR2 from the germline V gene are ENHRY and SYGVKD. The CDR3 totals 12 residues. Between the trimmed V and J ends, which lost 10 bases and 4 bases, there was a span of 11 bases. The CDR3 DNA reads TGTGCCACTCCGGGACTTAATCAGCCCCAGCATTTT. Residues: CATPGLNQPQHF.

This clonotype showed up just once. The junction departs from germline at one end; a sequencing error may be responsible. The chain uses TRBV2 and TRBJ2-7; 8 bases align to TRBD1. The CDR3 runs 12 residues. Germline V gene lookup returns CDR1 SNHLY and CDR2 FYNNEI. The CDR3 region is CAGRGLSYEQYF. Here the CDR3 DNA reads TGTGCCGGCAGGGGGCTGTCCTACGAGCAGTACTTC.

The rearrangement links TRBV5-4 to TRBJ1-4; 7 bases line up with TRBD1. Germline assignment: CDR1 SGHNT and CDR2 YYREEE (reference sequence). The CDR3 covers 15 residues. V shed 4 bases, J shed 5 bases, and the junction held 8 bases outside the gene matches. In DNA form, the CDR3 reads TGTGCCAGCAGCCCCACAGGGGCGGGAAATGAAAAACTGTTTTTT. As protein: CASSPTGAGNEKLFF.

The chain uses TRBV7-9 and TRBJ2-5; 11 bases agree with TRBD2. The CDR3 has 16 residues. J gave up 1 base and V 4 bases, and 5 bases lay outside the gene matches. Germline loops: CDR1 SEHNR, CDR2 FQNEAQ (reference sequence). For the CDR3, the DNA is TGTGCCAGCAGCTCACGACTAGCGGGGCCCCAAGAGACCCAGTACTTC. Protein product: CASSSRLAGPQETQYF. Full variable domain (rest looked up from reference TRBV7-9 and TRBJ2-5): DTGVSQNPRHKITKRGQNVTFRCDPISEHNRLYWYRQTLGQGPEFLTYFQNEAQLEKSRLLSDRFSAERPKGSFSTLEIQRTEQGDSAMYLCASSSRLAGPQETQYFGPGTRLLVL.

This clonotype has a handful of counts. V usage is TRBV5-1 and J usage is TRBJ1-4, with D uncertain. CDR1 SGHRS and CDR2 YFSETQ come from the germline V gene. V lost 4 bases and J 8 bases, leaving 21 bases between the germline ends. The CDR3 totals 16 residues. The CDR3 sequence is CASSIGLAGLGEKLFF. The DNA of the CDR3 is TGCGCCAGCAGCATCGGACTAGCGGGCTTGGGGGAAAAACTGTTTTTT.

The table lists this clonotype with many counts. V usage is TRBV27 and J usage is TRBJ1-2; D remains unclear. The germline gives CDR1 MNHEY, CDR2 SMNVEV (reference sequence). The CDR3 is made up of 13 amino acids. The germline V and J ends were trimmed by 4 bases and 8 bases, with 14 bases remaining between them. The CDR3 DNA is TGTGCCAGCAGTTCCCGGAGTTTGGGGGGCTACACCTTC. This sequence encodes CASSSRSLGGYTF.

The chain recombines TRBV29-1 with TRBJ1-5, with D possibly being TRBD1 (5 bases). Germline V gene data show CDR1 as SQVTM and CDR2 as ANQGSEA. CDR3 length: 12 amino acids. The V end was cut by 3 bases, the J end by 6 bases, with 9 bases between. Here the CDR3 reads CSVEGLGQPQHF. The CDR3 DNA reads as TGCAGCGTTGAGGGACTTGGTCAGCCCCAGCATTTT.

This clonotype occurred many times. The chain recombines TRBV6-5 with TRBJ1-1; D gene unclear. Trimming removed 6 bases at V and 9 bases at J, with 11 bases between. This CDR3 region has 11 residues. In germline, CDR1 is MNHEY, CDR2 SVGAGI. CDR3 sequence (DNA): TGTGCCAGCAGGGGCGAGGGTCAAGCTTTCTTT. Translated: CASRGEGQAFF.

The chain has TRBV11-2 and TRBJ2-3; D unresolved. V gave up 7 bases and J gave up 4 bases, with 6 bases separating them. The CDR3 totals 11 residues. The germline gives CDR1 SGHAT, CDR2 FQNNGV. CDR3 in amino acids: CASTTADTQYF. The DNA of the CDR3 is TGTGCCAGCACCACGGCAGATACGCAGTATTTT.

This chain links TRBV10-1 with TRBJ1-1, with 8 bases fitting TRBD1. Trimming removed 7 bases from V and 3 bases from J; junction bases left unmatched: 10. This CDR3 has 15 amino acids. Germline loops: CDR1 WNHNN, CDR2 SYGVQD (reference sequence). The CDR3 region has the DNA TGCGCCAGCAAGAACGACAGGGGTGCGTACACTGAAGCTTTCTTT. Amino acids: CASKNDRGAYTEAFF.

The rearrangement links TRBV2 to TRBJ1-1; 7 bases map to TRBD1. CDR3 length equals 16 residues. Germline CDR1 reads SNHLY; CDR2 reads FYNNEI. V was clipped by 3 bases and J by 4 bases; unmatched bases: 11. CDR3 in DNA: TGTGCCAGCAGTGACGAGTCAGGGGGGCAGGGCACTGAAGCTTTCTTT. It translates to CASSDESGGQGTEAFF.

This clonotype occurred many times. This CDR3 is CASSLNGPNYGYTF. CDR3 nucleotide sequence: TGTGCCAGCAGCTTGAACGGCCCCAACTATGGCTACACCTTC. The chain joins TRBV5-6 to TRBJ1-2, with D uncertain. Germline loops: CDR1 SGHDT, CDR2 YYEEEE. V was trimmed by 1 base and J by 2 bases, leaving 9 bases between them. The CDR3 is made up of 14 amino acids.

This clonotype has ten or more counts. This sequence joins TRBV3-1 and TRBJ2-7, with D hard to call. The ends were cut back, 4 bases at V and 7 bases at J, with 14 bases in the middle. The CDR3 covers 13 residues. Germline V gives CDR1 LGHDT, CDR2 YNNKEL (reference sequence). The CDR3: CASSLTLDLEQYF. CDR3 nucleotides: TGTGCCAGCAGCCTAACCCTTGACCTGGAGCAGTACTTC.

This clonotype has a single count. CDR3: CASSLLGPGAGSEAFF. CDR3 nucleotide sequence: TGTGCCAGCAGCTTGCTGGGGCCGGGGGCCGGTTCTGAAGCTTTCTTT. This chain joins TRBV7-9 and TRBJ1-1; tentative D call: TRBD1 (6 bases). CDR1 is SEHNR and CDR2 is FQNEAQ in the germline V gene (reference sequence). Trimming pared 3 bases from V and 6 bases from J, leaving 20 bases between. The CDR3 extends over 16 amino acids.